This T cell receptor beta chain originates from a study of identical twins. The sample holds a few counts of this clonotype. Antigen specificity is unknown. Study-wide findings and caveats: Monozygotic twins shared more out-of-frame TCR alpha than recombination models predicted. The analysis was cross-sectional rather than longitudinal within donors. Invariant T cells like MAIT and iNKT could partly confound the zero-insertion analyses.

CDR1 and CDR2 (germline): DFQATT, SNEGSKA (reference sequence). Trimming cost V 6 bases and J 4 bases; bases outside gene matches: 6. The CDR3 has 13 amino acids. TCRdb passed the 5' RACE reads through MiXCR, listing each CDR3 protein once. Counted here are hundreds of thousands of distinct CDR3 sequences, 20% to 25% occurring once; the ten biggest clones make up approximately 4.3%. These data also featured in a second study, about T cells expressing NK-cell markers. This second study says: The CD3+CD56-NKG2C+ fraction was also led by these clonotypes in several donors.

The chain has TRBV20-1 and TRBJ1-5; TRBD1 matches at 7 bases. The receptor comes from a woman between 18 and 29 years old in good health. Sequences were obtained from PBMCs. The CDR3 reads CSASDRDNQPQHF. The DNA for the CDR3 is TGCAGTGCCTCTGACAGGGATAATCAGCCCCAGCATTTT.